These T cell receptor beta chains were read from a single sample in a study of blood T cell repertoires in COVID-19. TCRdb's table, derived via immunoSEQ multiplex PCR, lists solely in-frame clones and lacks some. This sample has nearly 250,000 clones, with just under 85% found just once. Sequenced input: peripheral blood. The receptor source for this set is a woman aged 80 or over with acute or convalescent COVID-19. Each CDR3 is given with its conserved first and last residue. The D gene is left open where the match is weak. Clone size is not always given. Where it is, it says once, few, many or a class for expanded clones.

cdr3_length	v_call	j_call	clone_size	d_call	cdr3_aa	cdr3_nt
14	TRBV7-2	TRBJ1-4	once	TRBD1	CASSLDRGGEKLFF	TGTGCCAGCAGCTTGGACAGGGGGGGTGAAAAACTGTTTTTT
15	TRBV10-3	TRBJ2-7	-	TRBD1	CAIRSGQGGSYEQYF	TGTGCCATCAGATCGGGACAGGGGGGCTCCTACGAGCAGTACTTC
15	TRBV11-2	TRBJ2-1	-	-	CASSESASSYNEQFF	TGTGCCAGCAGCGAGAGCGCGAGCTCCTACAATGAGCAGTTCTTC
14	TRBV10-2	TRBJ2-7	-	-	CASIRTASSYEQYF	TGCGCCAGCATCCGGACAGCTAGCTCCTACGAGCAGTACTTC
13	TRBV5-1	TRBJ2-7	-	-	CASSFDSAYEQYF	TGCGCCAGCAGCTTTGACTCCGCCTACGAGCAGTACTTC
14	TRBV19	TRBJ1-1	-	-	CASSAREMNTEAFF	TGTGCCAGTAGTGCCCGGGAGATGAACACTGAAGCTTTCTTT
13	TRBV6-5	TRBJ1-2	-	-	CASSYSGAYGYTF	TGTGCCAGCAGTTACTCGGGGGCCTATGGCTACACCTTC
17	TRBV11-2	TRBJ2-3	-	TRBD2	CASSSGLAGGLVDTQYF	TGTGCCAGCAGCTCGGGACTAGCGGGAGGGCTGGTAGATACGCAGTATTTT
15	TRBV23-1	TRBJ1-4	-	TRBD1	CASSPTGGGDEKLFF	TGCGCCAGCAGTCCAACAGGGGGAGGTGATGAAAAACTGTTTTTT
17	TRBV5-1	TRBJ2-1	-	TRBD2	CASSLRVAGGPYNEQFF	TGCGCCAGCAGCTTGCGAGTGGCGGGAGGTCCCTACAATGAGCAGTTCTTC
21	TRBV24-1	TRBJ2-1	-	TRBD2	CATSDSSRTGTSGSKYNEQFF	TGTGCCACCAGTGATTCCTCACGAACCGGGACTAGCGGGAGTAAGTACAATGAGCAGTTCTTC
21	TRBV19	TRBJ1-6	-	-	CASSIRNLGGDGRFLYSPLHF	TGTGCCAGTAGTATACGGAACCTAGGGGGGGACGGCCGGTTCCTTTATTCACCCCTCCACTTT
14	TRBV3-1/TRBV3-2	TRBJ1-5	-	TRBD1	CASSQRTGDQPQHF	TGTGCCAGCAGCCAGAGGACAGGCGATCAGCCCCAGCATTTT
13	TRBV6-5	TRBJ1-5	-	-	CASSLQGNQPQHF	TGTGCCAGCAGTTTACAGGGAAATCAGCCCCAGCATTTT
15	TRBV3-1/TRBV3-2	TRBJ2-5	-	TRBD1	CASSQVGQGWETQYF	TGTGCCAGCAGCCAAGTGGGACAGGGCTGGGAGACCCAGTACTTC
16	TRBV19	TRBJ1-2	-	-	CASSIIRQAVDYGYTF	TGTGCCAGTAGTATTATTCGACAGGCTGTCGACTATGGCTACACCTTC
12	TRBV7-5	TRBJ2-7	-	-	CIKAPLGYEQYF	TGTATTAAGGCACCCCTCGGGTACGAGCAGTACTTC
15	TRBV15	TRBJ2-1	-	TRBD2	CATSRDLAGGDEQFF	TGTGCCACCAGCAGAGATCTTGCGGGAGGGGATGAGCAGTTCTTC
15	TRBV6-5	TRBJ1-5	-	TRBD1	CASSPQGVGGQPQHF	TGTGCCAGCAGTCCTCAGGGGGTAGGAGGGCAGCCCCAGCATTTT
15	TRBV21-1	TRBJ1-6	-	-	CASSTLTGANSPLHF	TGTGCCAGCAGCACTTTGACAGGGGCGAATTCACCCCTCCACTTT
14	TRBV2	TRBJ2-2	once	TRBD1	CASSETGPTGELFF	TGTGCCAGCAGCGAGACAGGGCCGACCGGGGAGCTGTTTTTT
13	TRBV7-8	TRBJ2-5	-	-	CASSRGQPETQYF	TGTGCCAGCAGCCGAGGACAGCCCGAGACCCAGTACTTC
15	TRBV4-3	TRBJ2-2	-	TRBD2	CASSQVSSGSGELFF	TGCGCCAGCAGCCAAGTCAGTAGCGGGTCCGGGGAGCTGTTTTTT
13	TRBV11-2	TRBJ1-1	-	-	CASSLTGNTEAFF	TGTGCCAGCAGCTTGACAGGGAACACTGAAGCTTTCTTT
22	TRBV13	TRBJ2-3	-	TRBD2	CASSSSNAGEFASGGYTDTQYF	TGTGCCAGCAGCTCAAGCAACGCGGGAGAATTTGCTAGCGGGGGATACACAGATACGCAGTATTTT